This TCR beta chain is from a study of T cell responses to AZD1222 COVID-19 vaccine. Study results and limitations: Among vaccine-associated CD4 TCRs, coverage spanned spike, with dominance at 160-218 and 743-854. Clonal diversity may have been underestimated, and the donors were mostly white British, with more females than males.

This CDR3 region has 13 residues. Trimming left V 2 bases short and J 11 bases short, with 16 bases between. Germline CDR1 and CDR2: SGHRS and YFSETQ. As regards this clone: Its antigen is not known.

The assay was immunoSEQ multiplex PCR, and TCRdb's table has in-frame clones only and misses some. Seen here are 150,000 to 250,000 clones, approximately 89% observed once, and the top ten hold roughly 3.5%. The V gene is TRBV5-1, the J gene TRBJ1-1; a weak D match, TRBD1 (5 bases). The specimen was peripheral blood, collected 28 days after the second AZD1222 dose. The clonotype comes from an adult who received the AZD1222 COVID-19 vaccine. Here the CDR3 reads CASSFGTAWAAFF. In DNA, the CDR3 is TGCGCCAGCAGCTTTGGGACGGCCTGGGCGGCTTTCTTT. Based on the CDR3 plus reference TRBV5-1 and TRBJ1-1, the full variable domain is KAGVTQTPRYLIKTRGQQVTLSCSPISGHRSVSWYQQTPGQGLQFLFEYFSETQRNKGNFPGRFSGRQFSNSRSEMNVSTLELGDSALYLCASSFGTAWAAFFGQGTRLTVV.